The present entry profiles one T cell receptor beta chain with its context. Antigen: not known. The data were obtained in a study of Tregs in tolerant kidney transplant recipients. TCRdb keeps only in-frame clones here, not all; method: immunoSEQ multiplex PCR. Altogether more than 95,000 clones are present, about 90% being singletons, with the ten largest covering roughly 0.63%. Germline V gene data show CDR1 as MNHNS and CDR2 as SASEGT. With 8 bases clipped from V and 3 bases from J, the junction kept 6 bases outside the gene matches. CDR3 size: 14 residues. Unstimulated regulatory T cells (CD4+CD25+CD127-), CD4+CD25- non-regulatory cells, CD4 and CD8 cells were FACS-sorted from thawed PBMCs. Findings and limits, study-wide: Activated donor B cell expansion appeared to reveal the most relevant donor-specific TCRbeta repertoire.

Material: CD4+ T cells from blood. This chain uses TRBV6-1 with TRBJ1-5; TRBD1 agrees at 8 bases. The sequence came from a human donor in good health. Written as DNA, the CDR3 is TGTGCCAGCCGATGGACAGGGAACAATCAGCCCCAGCATTTT. It translates to CASRWTGNNQPQHF.